This TCR beta chain appears in the sequencing data of a study of cytomegalovirus exposure and HLA in healthy donors. Findings of the study overall: In a later analysis, a genetic analysis reported fewer productive-TCR N-insertions in an Asian-associated ancestry cluster than the cohort average. Common viral pathogens seemed, in a later analysis, to connect with several of the most significant clusters. As was reported, the classifier diagnosed cytomegalovirus status with high specificity and sensitivity. The authors listed 150 or so TCR beta chains as cytomegalovirus-associated.

A remark on this clone: Its antigen is still unknown.

Germline V gives CDR1 SEHNR, CDR2 FQNEAQ (reference sequence). The CDR3 sequence is 14 residues long. The V and J ends lost 1 base and 1 base respectively, with 7 bases between them. Amplification used 60 Vbeta primers and 13 Jbeta primers. Method: immunoSEQ multiplex PCR; TCRdb's copy keeps in-frame clones and lacks some. This sample has tens of thousands of clones; 60% to 80% occur once, and the top ten carry roughly 6.8%. The gene calls are TRBV7-9 and TRBJ1-2; D call uncertain. Sequenced sample: PBMCs. This TCR was sampled from a man aged 55 to 70 in good health and CMV-seronegative. The CDR3 loop is CASSLVSVNYGYTF. CDR3 nucleotide sequence: TGTGCCAGCAGCTTAGTATCGGTTAACTATGGCTACACCTTC.